The clone carrying this TCR beta chain was seen only once. As yet, its antigen is unknown. This entry comes from a study of graft-versus-host responses after intestinal transplantation. Study background: Anti-thymocyte globulin served as induction for all recipients, who then took tacrolimus and steroids for about 3 years. Study conclusions and caveats: Recipient marrow harbored GvH clones, some of which surfaced first in ileum or blood. Allografts from individuals with graft-donor T cell macrochimerism displayed high graft-versus-host to host-versus-graft clonal ratios.

Germline values: CDR1 SGHVS, CDR2 FNYEAQ. V lost 5 bases and J 0 bases, leaving 11 bases between the germline ends. CDR3 length equals 15 residues. Measured with immunoSEQ multiplex PCR; TCRdb has only the in-frame clones, and not every one. The profile shows around 23,000 clones, around 94% of them singletons. This sequence originates from a human patient who received an intestinal transplant, so some T cells may come from the graft donor. Sequenced here: PBMCs, sampled roughly 29 days after intestinal transplant. V usage is TRBV7-6 and J usage is TRBJ1-3; D unresolved. DNA of the CDR3: TGTGCCAGCAGCGTCAGCGGGAACTCTGGAAACACCATATATTTT. Protein product: CASSVSGNSGNTIYF. Full variable domain (missing parts from reference TRBV7-6 and TRBJ1-3): GAGVSQSPRYKVTKRGQDVALRCDPISGHVSLYWYRQALGQGPEFLTYFNYEAQQDKSGLPNDRFSAERPEGSISTLTIQRTEQRDSAMYRCASSVSGNSGNTIYFGEGSWLTVV.